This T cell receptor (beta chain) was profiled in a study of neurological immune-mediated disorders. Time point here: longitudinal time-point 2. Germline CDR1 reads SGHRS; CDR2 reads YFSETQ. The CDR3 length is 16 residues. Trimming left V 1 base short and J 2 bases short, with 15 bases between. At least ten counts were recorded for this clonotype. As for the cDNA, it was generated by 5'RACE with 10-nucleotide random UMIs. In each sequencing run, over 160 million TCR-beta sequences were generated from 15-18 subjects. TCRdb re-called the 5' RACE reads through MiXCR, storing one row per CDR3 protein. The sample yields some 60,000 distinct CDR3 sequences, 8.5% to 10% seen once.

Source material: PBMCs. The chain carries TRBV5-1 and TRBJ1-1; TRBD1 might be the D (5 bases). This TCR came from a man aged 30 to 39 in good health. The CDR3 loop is CASSLWGAQGNTEAFF. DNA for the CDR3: TGCGCCAGCAGCTTGTGGGGCGCACAAGGAAACACTGAAGCTTTCTTT.